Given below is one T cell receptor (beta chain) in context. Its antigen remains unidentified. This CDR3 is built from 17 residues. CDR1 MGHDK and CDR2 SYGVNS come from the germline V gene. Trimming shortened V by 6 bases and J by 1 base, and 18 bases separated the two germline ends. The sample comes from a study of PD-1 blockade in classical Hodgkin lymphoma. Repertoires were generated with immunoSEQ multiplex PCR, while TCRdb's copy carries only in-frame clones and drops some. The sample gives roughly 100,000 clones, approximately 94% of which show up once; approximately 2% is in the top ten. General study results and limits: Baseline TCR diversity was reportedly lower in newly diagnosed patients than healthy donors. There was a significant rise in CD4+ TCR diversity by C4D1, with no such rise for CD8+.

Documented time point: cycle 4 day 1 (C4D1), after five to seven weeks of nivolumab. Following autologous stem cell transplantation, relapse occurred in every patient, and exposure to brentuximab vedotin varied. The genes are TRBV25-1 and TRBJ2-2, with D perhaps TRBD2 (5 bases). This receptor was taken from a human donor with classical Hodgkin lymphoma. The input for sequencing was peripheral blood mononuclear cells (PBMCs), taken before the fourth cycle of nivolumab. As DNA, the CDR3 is TGTGCCAGCAGAGGAGGAGTTGTCCCGGTGAACACCGGGGAGCTGTTTTTT. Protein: CASRGGVVPVNTGELFF.